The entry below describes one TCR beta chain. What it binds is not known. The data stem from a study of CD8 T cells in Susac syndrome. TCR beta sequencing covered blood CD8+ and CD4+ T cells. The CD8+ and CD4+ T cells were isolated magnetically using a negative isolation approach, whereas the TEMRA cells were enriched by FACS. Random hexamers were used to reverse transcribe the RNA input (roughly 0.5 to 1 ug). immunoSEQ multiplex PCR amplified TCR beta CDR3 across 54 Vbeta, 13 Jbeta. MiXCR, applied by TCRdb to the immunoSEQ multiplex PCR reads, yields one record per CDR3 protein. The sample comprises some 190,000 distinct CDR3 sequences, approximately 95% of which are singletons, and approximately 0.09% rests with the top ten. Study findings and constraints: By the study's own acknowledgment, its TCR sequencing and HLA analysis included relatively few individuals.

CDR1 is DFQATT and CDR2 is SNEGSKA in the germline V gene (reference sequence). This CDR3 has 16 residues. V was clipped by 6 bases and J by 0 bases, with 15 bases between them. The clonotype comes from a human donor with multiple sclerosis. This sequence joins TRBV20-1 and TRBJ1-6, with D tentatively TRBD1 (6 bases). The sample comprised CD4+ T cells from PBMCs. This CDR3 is CSAKGGGSSYNSPLHF. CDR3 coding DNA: TGCAGTGCCAAGGGGGGCGGTAGCTCCTATAATTCACCCCTCCACTTT.